The 19 T cell receptor beta chains given below trace back to one sample, sequenced in a study of blood T cell repertoires in COVID-19. Libraries were prepared by immunoSEQ multiplex PCR; TCRdb keeps only in-frame clonotypes and omits some of them. This sample carries hundreds of thousands of clones, 85% to 90% of them seen once, and the ten largest clones take about 1%. The sample consisted of PBMCs or T cells enriched from blood (not recorded which). Receptor source: a man between 45 and 60 years old who had been exposed to COVID-19.

The V call is TRBV5-1, the J call TRBJ2-5; 8 nucleotides match TRBD2. CDR3 length equals 16 residues. CDR1 SGHRS and CDR2 YFSETQ come from the germline V gene. The ends lost 4 bases at V and 2 bases at J; junction bases unmatched: 10. The CDR3 protein is CASSASGSWGQETQYF. CDR3 DNA sequence: TGCGCCAGCAGCGCCAGCGGGAGCTGGGGACAAGAGACCCAGTACTTC.

This chain uses TRBV18 with TRBJ1-3; D is perhaps TRBD1 (5 bases). The germline gives CDR1 KGHSH, CDR2 LQKENI. V lost 6 bases to trimming and J lost 3 bases, with 9 bases between them. This CDR3 is 13 amino acids long. The CDR3 protein is CASSQGYGNTIYF. In nucleotides, the CDR3 is TGTGCCAGCTCTCAGGGATATGGAAACACCATATATTTT.

V usage is TRBV7-3 and J usage is TRBJ1-1, with D unresolved. V was clipped by 5 bases and J by 0 bases, with 13 bases between them. The CDR3 has 15 amino acids. Germline lookup yields CDR1 SGHTA and CDR2 FQGTGA. The CDR3 nucleotides read TGTGCCAGCAGCCTCATGAGGCTAGTGAACACTGAAGCTTTCTTT. Translating it yields CASSLMRLVNTEAFF.

The chain has TRBV30 and TRBJ2-7, with 9 bases identical to TRBD1. This CDR3 spans 15 amino acids. J gave up 4 bases and V 2 bases, and 9 bases lay outside the gene matches. CDR1 is GTSNPN and CDR2 is SVGIG in the germline V gene (reference sequence). The CDR3 bases are TGTGCCTGGAGTTCGGGACAGGGAAAAACATACGAGCAGTACGTC. Protein sequence: CAWSSGQGKTYEQYV.

The chain links TRBV24-1 to TRBJ2-2; weak D call: TRBD2 (5 bases). Germline-derived CDR1 and CDR2 are KGHDR and SFDVKD. CDR3 length: 15 residues. V lost 3 bases to trimming and J lost 2 bases, with 9 bases between them. The CDR3 is CATSDPRANTGELFF. CDR3 DNA: TGTGCCACCAGTGATCCGCGGGCCAACACCGGGGAGCTGTTTTTT.

The V and J genes are TRBV10-3 and TRBJ1-1; the D is unclear. The CDR3 is 11 residues long. Germline assignment: CDR1 ENHRY and CDR2 SYGVKD. V was trimmed by 0 bases and J by 8 bases, leaving 4 bases between them. Here the CDR3 DNA reads TGTGCCATCAGTGAGTCGGAGGAAGCTTTCTTT. Its translation: CAISESEEAFF.

This clone was picked up one time. This sequence joins TRBV28 and TRBJ1-4, with 7 bases lining up with TRBD1. J was trimmed by 8 bases and V by 6 bases; bases with no gene match: 9. Germline loops: CDR1 MDHEN, CDR2 SYDVKM. CDR3 length equals 14 residues. The CDR3 nucleotides are TGTGCCAGCAGCCACACAGGGGTTCGAGAAAAACTGTTTTTT. It yields the protein CASSHTGVREKLFF.

The chain uses TRBV5-4 and TRBJ2-2; weak D call: TRBD1 (6 bases). V was trimmed by 0 bases and J by 4 bases, leaving 13 bases between them. The germline V gene encodes CDR1 SGHNT and CDR2 YYREEE (reference sequence). This CDR3 has 16 residues. CDR3 loop: CASSLGDRKSTGELFF. For the CDR3, the DNA is TGTGCCAGCAGCTTGGGAGACAGGAAATCCACCGGGGAGCTGTTTTTT.

This chain joins TRBV3-1 (or the pseudogene TRBV3-2) and TRBJ2-1; tentatively, D is TRBD2 (6 bases). The CDR3 runs to 14 residues. Deletions cut 1 base from V and 10 bases from J, with 14 bases between. CDR1 is LGHDT, CDR2 YNNKEL, per germline (reference sequence). This CDR3 is CASSQAGFGGEQFF. CDR3 sequence (DNA): TGTGCCAGCAGCCAAGCGGGCTTCGGGGGAGAGCAGTTCTTC.

This chain uses TRBV11-2 with TRBJ2-3; D remains ambiguous. Germline V lookup: CDR1 SGHAT, CDR2 FQNNGV. The V end lost 6 bases, the J end lost 2 bases, and 6 bases lay between the germline ends. The CDR3 length is 12 residues. CDR3 coding DNA: TGTGCCAGCAGTGTATCCACAGATACGCAGTATTTT. As protein: CASSVSTDTQYF.

V gene TRBV5-1 combines with J gene TRBJ2-4; D ambiguous. CDR1 and CDR2 from the germline V gene are SGHRS and YFSETQ. This CDR3 has 14 residues. Trimming cost V 2 bases and J 0 bases, with 6 bases left between them. DNA of the CDR3: TGCGCCAGCAGCTTTTCCTTAGCCAAAAACATTCAGTACTTC. This sequence encodes CASSFSLAKNIQYF.

The rearrangement uses TRBV12-3 or TRBV12-4 and TRBJ2-7, with 9 bases that match TRBD1. The V segment lost 3 bases and the J segment 6 bases; nucleotides outside the gene matches: 0. This CDR3 has 12 amino acids. The CDR3 DNA reads TGTGCCAGCAGTTTGACAGGGGGCGAGCAGTACGTC. Translated, it gives CASSLTGGEQYV.

The chain is built from TRBV3-1 (or the pseudogene TRBV3-2) and TRBJ2-7, with TRBD2 matching 11 bases. J gave up 7 bases and V 1 base, and 3 bases lay outside the gene matches. The length of the CDR3 is 14 residues. CDR1 is LGHDT and CDR2 is YNNKEL in the germline V gene (reference sequence). The CDR3 DNA follows: TGTGCCAGCAGCCAAGGACTAGCGGGATATGAGCAGTACGTC. Protein sequence: CASSQGLAGYEQYV.

This clone has just one count. This sequence joins TRBV5-8 and TRBJ2-7, with D perhaps matching TRBD2 (6 bases). Germline assignment: CDR1 SGHTS and CDR2 YDEGEE. The CDR3 has 14 residues. The V gene lost 5 bases and the J gene lost 3 bases, with 15 bases spanning the gap. Written as DNA, the CDR3 is TGTGCCAGCAGTTACTCGGGACTTAACTACGAGCAGTACTTC. Protein sequence: CASSYSGLNYEQYF.

The chain carries TRBV28 and TRBJ1-2; weak D call: TRBD1 (5 bases). The germline gives CDR1 MDHEN, CDR2 SYDVKM. Trimming cost V 6 bases and J 2 bases, with 10 bases left between them. The CDR3 length is 13 residues. CDR3 amino acids: CASRPGGNYGYTF. The CDR3 DNA sequence: TGTGCCAGCAGACCCGGGGGGAACTATGGCTACACCTTC.

The CDR3 coding sequence is TGTGCCAGCAGCGTAAGGGGGACGAACACCGGGGAGCTGTTTTTT. It codes for CASSVRGTNTGELFF. The rearrangement uses TRBV9 and TRBJ2-2; perhaps TRBD1 as D (6 bases). CDR1 is SGDLS and CDR2 is YYNGEE in the germline V gene. The length of the CDR3 is 15 residues. Trimming took off 1 base at V and 0 bases at J, with 7 bases between the two ends.

The genes are TRBV13 and TRBJ1-3, with 7 positions matching TRBD1. The CDR3 has 17 residues. Germline CDR1 PRHDT, CDR2 FYEKMQ (reference sequence). V was clipped by 4 bases and J by 3 bases; unmatched bases: 12. The CDR3 DNA sequence: TGTGCCAGCAGCTCGCCCAGGCCGAGACAGGGTGGAAACACCATATATTTT. Translating it yields CASSSPRPRQGGNTIYF.

The chain recombines TRBV28 with TRBJ2-5; D uncertain. Germline values: CDR1 MDHEN, CDR2 SYDVKM. V was pared by 4 bases and J by 5 bases, with 8 bases between. The CDR3 length is 12 residues. In DNA, the CDR3 is TGTGCCAGCAGTTCAGTTTGGGAGACCCAGTACTTC. Its protein product is CASSSVWETQYF.

The chain carries TRBV11-3 and TRBJ1-1; 8 bases line up with TRBD1. The length of the CDR3 is 15 residues. Per the germline V gene, CDR1 is SGHNT and CDR2 is YENEEA. V was clipped by 2 bases and J by 1 base; unmatched bases: 3. CDR3 protein: CASSLYGQGNTEAFF. DNA of the CDR3: TGTGCCAGCAGCTTATACGGACAGGGGAACACTGAAGCTTTCTTT.